The rows below give T cell receptor beta chains drawn from one sample of a study of cytomegalovirus exposure and HLA in healthy donors. Here immunoSEQ multiplex PCR was the method, and the copy in TCRdb shows in-frame clones only, minus some. This table has roughly 180,000 clones, 80% appearing once. Sequenced input: PBMCs. The source is a man younger than 40 in good health and CMV-seropositive. Each CDR3 is given with its conserved first and last residue. D genes are given only for firm matches. Where a row states a size, it is once, few, many or the class of an expanded clone; other rows omit it.

CASSLNRGGNQPQHF,few,TRBV7-2,TRBD1
CASRIFGRNYGYTF,.,TRBV28,.
CASSANGRTSHEQYF,.,TRBV9,TRBD2
CASSPSVSGTESSYNEQFF,few,TRBV5-1,TRBD1
CASSFSRDRGDQPQHF,once,TRBV19,TRBD1
CSALQGYRNEQYF,.,TRBV29-1,.
CASSFPGRNSPLHF,.,TRBV11-3,.
CASSLVPGMGEQYF,.,TRBV7-9,.
CASDEGAGYNSPLHF,.,TRBV6-1,.
CASRDRGIYEQYF,.,TRBV6-1,TRBD1
CASRDRDRGTDTQYF,.,TRBV6-5,TRBD1
CASTSFRKNGLAGGKNEQFF,.,TRBV5-4,TRBD2
CASRGTASSPLHF,.,TRBV10-1,TRBD1
CASSAQASYEQYF,.,TRBV9,.
CASSLEGREGTDTQYF,.,TRBV5-1,TRBD2
CASSPQGSGANVLTF,.,TRBV6-4,.
CASSLFSGQGVAQPQHF,.,TRBV27,TRBD1
CATSRDRGSYGYTF,.,TRBV15,.
CSVDLTGGYGYTF,.,TRBV29-1,.
CAWSAGNNEQFF,once,TRBV30,.
CASSSPMERAGDYGYTF,.,TRBV5-4,.
CSAVVDSPLHF,.,TRBV20-1,.
CASGSAQGELFF,.,TRBV2,.
CATGAGGNTDTQYF,.,TRBV11-3,TRBD2
CASGLPPSGTGAFTGELFF,.,TRBV12-5,TRBD1
CASSILRTDSEKLFF,.,TRBV19,.
CASSLGRDGYTF,few,TRBV5-1,.
CASRSQTGRYTEAFF,.,TRBV7-9,TRBD1
CASSVDRGNYGYTF,.,TRBV9,.
CSVEKGLAQEQFF,once,TRBV29-1,TRBD2
CASSQDRQVPSTDTQYF,.,TRBV4-1,.
CASSQEEGAVTEAFF,.,TRBV4-2,TRBD1
CASSPPGAPAFF,.,TRBV18,.
CAWSTLAGEYNEQFF,.,TRBV30,TRBD2
CASSPGLLETQYF,.,TRBV18,.
CASSESSGYEQYF,.,TRBV9,TRBD2
CASSLSRAEETQYF,.,TRBV5-6,.
CASSLGGYPNQPQHF,.,TRBV5-1,.
CASSWEGGGVTEAFF,once,TRBV7-9,.
CASSGLYGQGLGYEQFF,.,TRBV10-2,TRBD1